This T cell receptor beta chain was recorded in a study of T-cell reconstitution after alpha-beta-depleted transplantation in children. Preparation of the TCRbeta library was carried out with unique molecular identifiers. From the PCR reads, TCRdb called clonotypes with MiXCR, one entry per CDR3 protein. The table has about 240,000 distinct CDR3 sequences, 25% seen once; the top ten hold roughly 2.6%. A word on this clonotype: Its antigen is as yet unknown.

Study-wide results and limits: Most T-cell counts and diversity one year after the transplant came from T cells that were newly produced. Surviving recipient T cells and intrathymic progenitors accounted for some patients' high TCRbeta diversity at day 60.

The source is a girl aged 2-9 years with Fanconi anemia, due to receive a stem cell transplant. The sequenced sample was PBMCs, obtained before TCRalphabeta/CD19-depleted stem cell transplant.

This CDR3 reads CASSEEGQGQETQYF. CDR3 DNA sequence: TGTGCCAGCAGTGAAGAAGGACAGGGCCAAGAGACCCAGTACTTC. The chain carries TRBV2 and TRBJ2-5, with 8 nucleotides matching TRBD1. With 1 base clipped from V and 1 base from J, the junction kept 2 bases outside the gene matches. The V gene's germline CDR1 is SNHLY and CDR2 FYNNEI. The CDR3 covers 15 residues.